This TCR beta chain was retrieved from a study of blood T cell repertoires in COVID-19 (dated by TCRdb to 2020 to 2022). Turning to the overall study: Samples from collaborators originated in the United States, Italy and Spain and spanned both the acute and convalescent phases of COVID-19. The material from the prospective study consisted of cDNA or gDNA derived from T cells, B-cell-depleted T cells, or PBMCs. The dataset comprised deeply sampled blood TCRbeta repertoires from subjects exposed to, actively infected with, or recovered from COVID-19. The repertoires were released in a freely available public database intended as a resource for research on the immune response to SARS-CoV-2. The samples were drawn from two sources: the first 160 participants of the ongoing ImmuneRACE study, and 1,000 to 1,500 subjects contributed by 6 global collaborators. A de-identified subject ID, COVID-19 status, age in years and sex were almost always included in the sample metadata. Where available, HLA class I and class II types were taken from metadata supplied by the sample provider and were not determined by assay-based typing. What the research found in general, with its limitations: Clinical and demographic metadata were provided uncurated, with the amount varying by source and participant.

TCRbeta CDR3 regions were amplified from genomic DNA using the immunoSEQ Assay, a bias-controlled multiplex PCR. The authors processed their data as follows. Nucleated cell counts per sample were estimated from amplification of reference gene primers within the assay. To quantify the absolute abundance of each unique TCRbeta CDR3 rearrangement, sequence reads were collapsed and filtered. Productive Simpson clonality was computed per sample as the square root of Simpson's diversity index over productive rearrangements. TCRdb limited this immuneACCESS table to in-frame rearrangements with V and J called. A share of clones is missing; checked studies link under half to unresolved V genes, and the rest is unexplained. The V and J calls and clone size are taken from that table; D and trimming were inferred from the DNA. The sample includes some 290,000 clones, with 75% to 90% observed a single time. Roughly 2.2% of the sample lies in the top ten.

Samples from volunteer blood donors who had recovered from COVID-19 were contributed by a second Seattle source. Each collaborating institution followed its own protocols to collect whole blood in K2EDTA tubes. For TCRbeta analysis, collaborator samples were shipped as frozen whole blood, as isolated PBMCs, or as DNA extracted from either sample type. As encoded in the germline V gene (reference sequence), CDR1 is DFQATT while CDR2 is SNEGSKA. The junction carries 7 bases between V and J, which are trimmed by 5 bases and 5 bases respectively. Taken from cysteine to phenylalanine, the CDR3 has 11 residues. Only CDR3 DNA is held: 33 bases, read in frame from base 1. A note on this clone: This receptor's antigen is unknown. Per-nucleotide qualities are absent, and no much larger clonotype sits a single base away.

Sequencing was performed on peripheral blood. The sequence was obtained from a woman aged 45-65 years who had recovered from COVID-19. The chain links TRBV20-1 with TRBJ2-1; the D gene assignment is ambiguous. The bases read TGCAGTGCTGCTAATAACAATGAGCAGTTCTTC. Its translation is CSAANNNEQFF.